A single count supports the clone carrying this T cell receptor (beta chain). This table comes from immunoSEQ multiplex PCR, and its TCRdb copy is limited to in-frame clones, with some not included. Seen here are about 150,000 clones, about four fifths observed once, and the top ten hold 7% to 9%. This specimen comes from a study of blood T cell repertoires in COVID-19. Study overall: Spain, Italy and the United States supplied samples that represented acute and convalescent COVID-19.

The material sequenced was peripheral blood. This TCR was recovered from a human donor with acute or convalescent COVID-19. The donor label of this sample is uncertain.

CDR3: CASARQASYNEQFF. The CDR3 nucleotides are TGCGCCAGCGCTCGACAGGCCTCCTACAATGAGCAGTTCTTC. The V gene is TRBV10-2, the J gene TRBJ2-1, with D possibly TRBD1 on 6 matching bases. This CDR3 is 14 amino acids long. Between the trimmed V and J ends, which lost 8 bases and 0 bases, there was a span of 11 bases. Per germline, CDR1 WSHSY and CDR2 SAAADI.